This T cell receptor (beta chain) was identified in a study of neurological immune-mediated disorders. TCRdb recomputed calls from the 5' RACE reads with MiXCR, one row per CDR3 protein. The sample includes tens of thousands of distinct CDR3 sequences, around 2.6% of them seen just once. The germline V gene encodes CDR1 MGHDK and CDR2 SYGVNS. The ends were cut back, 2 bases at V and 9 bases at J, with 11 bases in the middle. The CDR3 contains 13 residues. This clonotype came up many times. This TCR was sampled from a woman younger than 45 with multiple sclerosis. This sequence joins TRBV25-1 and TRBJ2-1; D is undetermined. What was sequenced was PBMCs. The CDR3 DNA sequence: TGTGCCAGCAGTGAACGTGAGGTTAGTGAGCAGTTCTTC. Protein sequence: CASSEREVSEQFF.